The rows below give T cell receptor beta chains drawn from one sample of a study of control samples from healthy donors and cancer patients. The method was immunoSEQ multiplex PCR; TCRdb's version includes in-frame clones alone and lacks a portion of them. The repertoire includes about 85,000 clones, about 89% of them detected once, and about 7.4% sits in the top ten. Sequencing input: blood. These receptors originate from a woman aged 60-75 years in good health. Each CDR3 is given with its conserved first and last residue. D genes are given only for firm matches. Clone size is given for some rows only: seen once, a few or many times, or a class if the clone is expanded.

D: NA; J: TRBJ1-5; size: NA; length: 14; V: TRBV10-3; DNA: TGTGCCATCAGTGAGCGGACAGAGAATCAGCCCCAGCATTTT; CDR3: CAISERTENQPQHF
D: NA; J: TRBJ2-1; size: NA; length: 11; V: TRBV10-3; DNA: TGTGCCATCAAGCGAAACAATGAGCAGTTCTTC; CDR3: CAIKRNNEQFF
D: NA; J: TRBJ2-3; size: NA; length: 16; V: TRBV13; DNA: TGTGCCAGCAGCAACCCACAGGGTCTAGGGACAGATACGCAGTATTTT; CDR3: CASSNPQGLGTDTQYF
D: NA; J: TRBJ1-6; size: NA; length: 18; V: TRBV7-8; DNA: TGTGCCAGCAGCTTAGTGGGGCGAAGGGTGCCCTATAATTCACCCCTCCACTTT; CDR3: CASSLVGRRVPYNSPLHF
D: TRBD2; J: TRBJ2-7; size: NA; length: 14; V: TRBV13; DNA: TGTGCCAGCGGGGCGGGAGCCCCTTCCTACGAGCAGTACTTC; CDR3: CASGAGAPSYEQYF
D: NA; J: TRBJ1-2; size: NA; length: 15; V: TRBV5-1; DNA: TGCGCCAGCAGCTTGGGAGGGGGGGGACCTTATGGCTACACCTTC; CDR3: CASSLGGGGPYGYTF
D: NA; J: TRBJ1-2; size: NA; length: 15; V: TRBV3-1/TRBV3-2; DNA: TGTGCCAGCAGCCCCCATTGGGGTAAGAACTATGGCTACACCTTC; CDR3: CASSPHWGKNYGYTF
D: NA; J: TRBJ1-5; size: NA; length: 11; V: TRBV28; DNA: TGTGCCAGCAGTTTCAATCAGCCCCAGCATTTT; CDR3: CASSFNQPQHF
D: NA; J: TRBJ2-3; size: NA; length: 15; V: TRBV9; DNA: TGTGCCAGCAGCGTTGGGGGCCGGGGCACAGATACGCAGTATTTT; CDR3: CASSVGGRGTDTQYF
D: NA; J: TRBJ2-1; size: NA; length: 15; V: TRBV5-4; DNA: TGTGCCAGCAGCTTAGTTGGACCCAGCGAAAATGAGCAGTTCTTC; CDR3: CASSLVGPSENEQFF
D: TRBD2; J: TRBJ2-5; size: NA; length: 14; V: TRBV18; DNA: TGTGCCAGCTCGTCCCTAGCGGCCCAAGAGACCCAGTACTTC; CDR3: CASSSLAAQETQYF
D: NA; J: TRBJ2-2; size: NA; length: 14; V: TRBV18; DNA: TGTGCCAGCTCACCACGGAGGGTTACCGGGGAGCTGTTTTTT; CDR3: CASSPRRVTGELFF
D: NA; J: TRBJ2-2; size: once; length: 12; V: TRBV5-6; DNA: TGTGCCAGCAGCCACGAAGGTTGGGAGCTGTTTTTT; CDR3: CASSHEGWELFF
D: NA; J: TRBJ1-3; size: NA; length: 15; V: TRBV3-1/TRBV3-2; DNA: TGTGCCAGCAGCCAACAGTTGACCTCTGGAAACACCATATATTTT; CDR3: CASSQQLTSGNTIYF
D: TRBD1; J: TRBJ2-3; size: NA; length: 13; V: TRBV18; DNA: TGTGCCAGCTTAGGACAGGCAACACATACGCAGTATTTT; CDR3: CASLGQATHTQYF
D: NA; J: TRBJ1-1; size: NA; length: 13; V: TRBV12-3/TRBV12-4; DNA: TGTGCCAGCAGCCTTGGGGCGAACACTGAAGCTTTCTTT; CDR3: CASSLGANTEAFF